The 32 T cell receptor beta chains reported below all come from one sample, sequenced in a study of CD8+ T cells in alopecia areata. cDNA prepared by RNA extraction and subsequent reverse transcription served as the template for sequencing. Method: immunoSEQ multiplex PCR; TCRdb's copy keeps in-frame clones and lacks some. Of under 250,000 clones in the sample, 57% are singletons; the top ten hold more than 0.4%. The sequencing used CD4+ T cells sorted from blood, collected at week 0. These receptors were taken from a human donor with alopecia areata.

The gene calls are TRBV10-1 and TRBJ2-3; TRBD1 might be the D (6 bases). This CDR3 has 14 residues. Germline V lookup: CDR1 WNHNN, CDR2 SYGVQD (reference sequence). Trimming left V 6 bases short and J 2 bases short, with 12 bases between. DNA of the CDR3: TGCGCCAGCAGCCAAGGGGGAAACACAGATACGCAGTATTTT. Amino acids: CASSQGGNTDTQYF.

The chain has TRBV30 and TRBJ1-4; D gene uncertain. V lost 3 bases and J 3 bases, leaving 5 bases between the germline ends. Germline lookup yields CDR1 GTSNPN and CDR2 SVGIG (reference sequence). This CDR3 is 12 amino acids long. In DNA, the CDR3 is TGTGCCTGGAGCCCTGCTAATGAAAAACTGTTTTTT. The encoded protein is CAWSPANEKLFF.

The chain links TRBV5-1 to TRBJ1-4; D perhaps matches TRBD1 (5 bases). The germline gives CDR1 SGHRS, CDR2 YFSETQ. V dropped 0 bases and J dropped 7 bases, with 13 bases sitting between them. There are 15 residues in the CDR3. The CDR3 DNA reads TGCGCCAGCAGCTTGGCCGGGACGTTGCTTGAAAAACTGTTTTTT. Amino acids: CASSLAGTLLEKLFF.

The chain combines TRBV5-1 with TRBJ1-5; D might be TRBD1 (5 bases). Germline lookup yields CDR1 SGHRS and CDR2 YFSETQ. CDR3 length: 15 residues. V lost 1 base and J 2 bases, leaving 10 bases between the germline ends. CDR3 in DNA: TGCGCCAGCAGCTTGACAGGTTTAGGCAATCAGCCCCAGCATTTT. Residues: CASSLTGLGNQPQHF.

This chain joins TRBV4-2 and TRBJ2-7; possibly TRBD1 for D (6 bases). Germline values: CDR1 LGHNA, CDR2 YNFKEQ. The CDR3 is made up of 16 amino acids. With 3 bases removed from V and 4 bases from J, the gap between germline ends came to 19 bases. The CDR3 spells CASSHRSGNRAYEQYF. CDR3 nucleotide sequence: TGTGCCAGCAGCCATAGGTCGGGAAACAGGGCTTACGAGCAGTACTTC.

In its sample, this clone was seen a few times. J is TRBJ1-2 and V is TRBV29-1; no reliable D call. Between the trimmed V and J ends, which lost 8 bases and 8 bases, there was a span of 21 bases. The CDR3 length is 13 residues. Germline loops: CDR1 SQVTM, CDR2 ANQGSEA. The CDR3 region has the DNA TGCAGCACCCGTAGAGGCTCGGTGGAAGGCTACACCTTC. This encodes CSTRRGSVEGYTF.

This clone has only a few counts. The genes are TRBV29-1 and TRBJ2-1; the D is unclear. The CDR3 contains 12 residues. Germline values: CDR1 SQVTM, CDR2 ANQGSEA. Trimming removed 5 bases at V and 0 bases at J, with 5 bases between. The CDR3 sequence is CSVRISYNEQFF. Written as DNA, the CDR3 is TGCAGCGTTCGGATCTCCTACAATGAGCAGTTCTTC.

This rearrangement joins TRBV7-2 to TRBJ1-1; the match to TRBD1 covers 8 bases. This CDR3 comprises 14 residues. Trimming removed 2 bases from V and 8 bases from J; junction bases left unmatched: 7. Germline V gene sequence: CDR1 SGHTA, CDR2 FQGNSA. Here the CDR3 reads CASSLRYRTGEAFF. CDR3 DNA sequence: TGTGCCAGCAGCTTACGTTACAGGACAGGGGAAGCTTTCTTT.

V and J are TRBV19 and TRBJ2-1; D not resolved. Germline values: CDR1 LNHDA, CDR2 SQIVND (reference sequence). With 3 bases removed from V and 3 bases from J, the gap between germline ends came to 6 bases. This CDR3 region has 13 residues. The CDR3: CASSMNSYNEQFF. In DNA, the CDR3 is TGTGCCAGTAGTATGAACAGCTACAATGAGCAGTTCTTC.

This clone was seen a single time. The V gene is TRBV5-1, the J gene TRBJ1-5, with 8 bases matching TRBD1. The germline V gene encodes CDR1 SGHRS and CDR2 YFSETQ. V shed 4 bases, J shed 2 bases, and the junction held 8 bases outside the gene matches. CDR3 size: 16 residues. The CDR3 sequence is CASSPGQGVGNQPQHF. The CDR3 DNA sequence: TGCGCCAGCAGCCCCGGACAGGGAGTAGGCAATCAGCCCCAGCATTTT.

This clone was seen just once. The genes are TRBV7-9 and TRBJ1-1; no clear D gene. Trimming stripped 2 bases from V and 1 base from J, with 11 bases between. The CDR3 has 15 residues. The germline V gene has CDR1 SEHNR and CDR2 FQNEAQ (reference sequence). DNA for the CDR3: TGTGCCAGCAGCTTACTGTCAGGTTGGAACACTGAAGCTTTCTTT. As protein: CASSLLSGWNTEAFF.

This clone turned up a few times. The V and J genes are TRBV29-1 and TRBJ2-1; D gene ambiguous. V lost 3 bases, J lost 6 bases, and 12 bases lay in between. This CDR3 comprises 13 residues. CDR1 and CDR2 (germline): SQVTM, ANQGSEA. The chain's CDR3 is CSVDRTGRNEQFF. The CDR3 DNA is TGCAGCGTTGATAGGACCGGGCGCAATGAGCAGTTCTTC.

The chain carries TRBV25-1 and TRBJ2-1; the match to TRBD2 covers 8 bases. Germline V gives CDR1 MGHDK, CDR2 SYGVNS. The CDR3 is made up of 16 amino acids. V shed 3 bases, J shed 2 bases, and the junction held 6 bases outside the gene matches. The CDR3 protein is CASSDLSGATYNEQFF. In nucleotides, the CDR3 is TGTGCCAGCAGTGATCTTAGCGGGGCTACCTACAATGAGCAGTTCTTC.

V gene TRBV10-1 combines with J gene TRBJ2-2; D unclear. V was trimmed by 2 bases and J by 2 bases, leaving 9 bases between them. The CDR3 totals 15 residues. CDR1 is WNHNN and CDR2 is SYGVQD in the germline V gene (reference sequence). This CDR3 reads CASSEAGANTGELFF. Here the CDR3 DNA reads TGCGCCAGCAGTGAGGCTGGTGCTAACACCGGGGAGCTGTTTTTT.

This clone occurred once. The rearrangement links TRBV30 to TRBJ2-5; 7 bases are a match to TRBD2. The CDR3 loop spans 14 amino acids. CDR1 and CDR2 (germline): GTSNPN, SVGIG (reference sequence). The V and J ends lost 0 bases and 5 bases, in that order; junction bases with no gene match: 6. The chain's CDR3 is CAWSVQYGGETQYF. The CDR3 nucleotides read TGTGCCTGGAGTGTACAATACGGGGGGGAGACCCAGTACTTC.

In DNA form, the CDR3 reads TGTGCCAGCAGCTTGGGGAGCAAGGGTGAGCAGTTCTTC. Translated: CASSLGSKGEQFF. This rearrangement joins TRBV5-4 to TRBJ2-1, with D unresolved. The V gene lost 0 bases and the J gene lost 9 bases, with 10 bases spanning the gap. CDR1 is SGHNT and CDR2 is YYREEE in the germline V gene (reference sequence). The CDR3 sequence is 13 residues long.

The chain couples TRBV5-4 to TRBJ2-7; unclear D gene. This CDR3 has 12 residues. V shed 2 bases and J shed 3 bases, with 6 bases lying between them. From germline, CDR1 is SGHNT and CDR2 YYREEE (reference sequence). In nucleotides, the CDR3 is TGTGCCAGCAGCTTCGATCTCTACGAGCAGTACTTC. Its protein is CASSFDLYEQYF.

This clone was seen more than once but under ten times. Other nucleotide sequences in the sample specify the same CDR3. The rearrangement links TRBV4-1 to TRBJ2-1; D call uncertain. Germline lookup yields CDR1 MGHRA and CDR2 YSYEKL. CDR3 size: 12 residues. The germline V and J ends were trimmed by 0 bases and 9 bases, with 6 bases remaining between them. The CDR3 protein is CASSQEWGEQFF. CDR3 bases: TGCGCCAGCAGCCAAGAGTGGGGTGAGCAGTTCTTC.

This clone was seen only a few times. The V call is TRBV28, the J call TRBJ2-7; D remains ambiguous. Looked up from germline, CDR1 is MDHEN and CDR2 is SYDVKM. CDR3 length: 14 residues. Trimming took 5 bases from V and 1 from J, leaving 12 bases between them. The CDR3 reads CASSRKSGSYEQYF. CDR3 sequence (DNA): TGTGCCAGCAGTAGAAAGAGTGGGTCCTACGAGCAGTACTTC.

This chain links TRBV7-9 with TRBJ1-2; the D gene is possibly TRBD1 (5 bases). V lost 2 bases to trimming and J lost 7 bases, with 17 bases between them. Germline assignment: CDR1 SEHNR and CDR2 FQNEAQ (reference sequence). The length of the CDR3 is 15 residues. The CDR3 coding sequence is TGTGCCAGCAGCTTATTCTGGAGCAGGGAGGGTGGCTACACCTTC. This gives the protein CASSLFWSREGGYTF.

V usage is TRBV30 and J usage is TRBJ1-5, with a tentative D call TRBD1 (6 bases). Germline V gene data show CDR1 as GTSNPN and CDR2 as SVGIG (reference sequence). V shed 0 bases and J shed 1 base, with 10 bases lying between them. The CDR3 extends over 15 amino acids. The CDR3 spells CAWSVGTSSNQPQHF. The DNA for the CDR3 is TGTGCCTGGAGTGTGGGGACATCCAGCAATCAGCCCCAGCATTTT.

This clone was seen only once. The chain links TRBV6-1 to TRBJ1-2; 8 positions match TRBD1. The CDR3 covers 13 residues. Germline CDR1 MNHNS, CDR2 SASEGT. The trim removed 9 bases at V and 4 bases at J, leaving 7 bases unmatched. This chain's CDR3 is CASHRTGSYGYTF. The CDR3 coding sequence is TGTGCCAGTCACCGGACAGGGTCCTATGGCTACACCTTC.

This chain joins TRBV5-6 and TRBJ2-1; 8 nucleotides agree with TRBD2. Germline CDR1 and CDR2: SGHDT and YYEEEE. V was clipped by 0 bases and J by 3 bases; unmatched bases: 2. The CDR3 covers 15 residues. This CDR3 reads CASSLGLAGYNEQFF. In nucleotides, the CDR3 is TGTGCCAGCAGCTTGGGTCTAGCGGGCTACAATGAGCAGTTCTTC.

J is TRBJ2-1 and V is TRBV25-1; 8 nucleotides agree with TRBD1. The germline V gene has CDR1 MGHDK and CDR2 SYGVNS. The V gene end was trimmed by 1 base and the J gene end by 8 bases; junction bases not matched to a gene: 4. The length of the CDR3 is 14 residues. CDR3 nucleotides: TGTGCCAGCAGTGAATTCAGGGGGCAGGATGAGCAGTTCTTC. Translating it yields CASSEFRGQDEQFF.

There are a few counts of this clone. The J gene is TRBJ1-2, the V gene TRBV6-5, with D maybe TRBD1 (6 bases). This CDR3 spans 14 amino acids. V lost 7 bases and J lost 5, with 17 bases in between. From germline, CDR1 is MNHEY and CDR2 SVGAGI. CDR3 sequence (DNA): TGTGCCAGCACCAACCAGGGGACGGCATATGGCTACACCTTC. Encoded protein: CASTNQGTAYGYTF.

V gene TRBV2 combines with J gene TRBJ1-5; 7 bases line up with TRBD1. This CDR3 is built from 18 residues. Germline V CDR1 and CDR2: SNHLY, FYNNEI. J gave up 0 bases and V 5 bases, and 13 bases lay outside the gene matches. The CDR3 sequence: CASSPQGELLLSNQPQHF. The DNA for the CDR3 is TGTGCCAGCAGTCCGCAGGGGGAACTACTCCTTAGCAATCAGCCCCAGCATTTT.

The chain is built from TRBV7-2 and TRBJ2-4; the match to TRBD2 covers 12 bases. Germline CDR1 is SGHTA and CDR2 is FQGNSA. J was trimmed by 0 bases and V by 5 bases; bases with no gene match: 11. The length of the CDR3 is 19 residues. The CDR3 region has the DNA TGTGCCAGCAGCGAGCTGAAACTAGCGGGAGGACTAGCCAAAAACATTCAGTACTTC. Its translation is CASSELKLAGGLAKNIQYF.

This clone was seen a handful of times. This rearrangement joins TRBV11-2 to TRBJ2-1, with D perhaps matching TRBD2 (5 bases). V lost 5 bases and J lost 1, with 9 bases in between. CDR3 size: 14 residues. Germline assignment: CDR1 SGHAT and CDR2 FQNNGV. CDR3 bases: TGTGCCAGCAGCCCTGGGGAGTCCTACAATGAGCAGTTCTTC. Encoded protein: CASSPGESYNEQFF.

J is TRBJ2-7 and V is TRBV6-5; D might be TRBD1 (6 bases). Per the germline V gene, CDR1 is MNHEY and CDR2 is SVGAGI. The V end was cut by 0 bases, the J end by 6 bases, with 15 bases between. The CDR3 runs 15 residues. As DNA, the CDR3 is TGTGCCAGCAGTTACTCGATACAGGGAATAGGCGAGCAGTACTTC. This encodes CASSYSIQGIGEQYF.

This clone was picked up a small number of times. The chain recombines TRBV30 with TRBJ1-1, with a possible D match to TRBD1 (5 bases). The CDR3 loop spans 13 amino acids. CDR1 GTSNPN and CDR2 SVGIG come from the germline V gene (reference sequence). V was clipped by 0 bases and J by 9 bases, with 14 bases between them. The CDR3 sequence is CAWSVKGRTQAFF. CDR3 sequence (DNA): TGTGCCTGGAGTGTAAAGGGGAGGACACAAGCTTTCTTT. Full variable domain (missing parts from reference TRBV30 and TRBJ1-1): SQTIHQWPATLVQPVGSPLSLECTVEGTSNPNLYWYRQAAGRGLQLLFYSVGIGQISSEVPQNLSASRPQDRQFILSSKKLLLSDSGFYLCAWSVKGRTQAFFGQGTRLTVV.

The chain joins TRBV5-1 to TRBJ2-3; D uncertain. This CDR3 region has 12 residues. V was clipped by 6 bases and J by 4 bases, with 9 bases between them. Per germline, CDR1 SGHRS and CDR2 YFSETQ. CDR3: CASTAAADTQYF. As DNA, the CDR3 is TGCGCCAGCACCGCTGCCGCAGATACGCAGTATTTT.

The chain employs TRBV30 and TRBJ1-5; maybe TRBD1 (5 bases). The CDR3 consists of 13 residues. The ends were cut back, 2 bases at V and 3 bases at J, with 8 bases in the middle. CDR1 GTSNPN and CDR2 SVGIG come from the germline V gene (reference sequence). The CDR3 protein is CAWSPRDNQPQHF. The CDR3 DNA reads TGTGCCTGGAGTCCCAGGGACAATCAGCCCCAGCATTTT.